This TCR beta chain is drawn from a study of T cells in tuberculosis. Study-level information: This South African cohort compared adolescents with or without latent tuberculosis against adults with active tuberculosis.

The CDR3 runs 20 residues. Germline CDR1 reads SGHVS; CDR2 reads FQNEAQ. Trimming took 3 bases from V and 1 from J; bases not matched to a gene: 17. Here immunoSEQ multiplex PCR was the method, and the copy in TCRdb shows in-frame clones only, minus some. Found here are 37,000 or so clones, 85% to 95% of them singletons; the top ten hold about 12%. The J gene is TRBJ2-3, the V gene TRBV7-8, with TRBD2 matching 9 bases. Specimen: PBMCs. The origin of this receptor is a donor aged 10 to 29 with latent tuberculosis or without tuberculosis infection. Some clones in this sample may be carry-over from other donors' samples. The DNA for the CDR3 is TGTGCCAGCAGCTTCCCCACATCCAGCGGGGGGAAGAAAGGCACAGATACGCAGTATTTT. Protein sequence: CASSFPTSSGGKKGTDTQYF. The whole variable domain, remainder taken from reference TRBV7-8 and TRBJ2-3, is GAGVSQSPRYKVAKRGQDVALRCDPISGHVSLFWYQQALGQGPEFLTYFQNEAQLDKSGLPSDRFFAERPEGSVSTLKIQRTQQEDSAVYLCASSFPTSSGGKKGTDTQYFGPGTRLTVL.